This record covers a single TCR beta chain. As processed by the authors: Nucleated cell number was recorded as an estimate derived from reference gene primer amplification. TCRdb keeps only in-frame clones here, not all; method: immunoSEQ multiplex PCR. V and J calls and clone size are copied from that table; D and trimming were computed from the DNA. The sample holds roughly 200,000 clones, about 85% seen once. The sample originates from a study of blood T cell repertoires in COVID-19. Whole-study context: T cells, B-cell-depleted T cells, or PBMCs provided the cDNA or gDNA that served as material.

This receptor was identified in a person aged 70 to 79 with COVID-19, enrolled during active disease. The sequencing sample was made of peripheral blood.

The CDR3 DNA reads as TGCGCCAGCAGCTTGGCGGAGGACAGGGGGTTAGTGCAGTACTTC. It is translated as CASSLAEDRGLVQYF. The chain employs TRBV5-1 and TRBJ2-7; 10 positions agree with TRBD1. The CDR3 runs to 15 residues. J lost 9 bases, V lost 0 bases, and 9 bases had no gene match. Germline V gives CDR1 SGHRS, CDR2 YFSETQ.